The 24 T cell receptor beta chains below come from one sample, sequenced in a study of T cell responses to AZD1222 COVID-19 vaccine. Sequenced by immunoSEQ multiplex PCR; TCRdb stores in-frame clones only, minus some. The profile covers approximately 90,000 clones, with about 89% appearing a single time and around 3.5% taken by the ten largest. The source was peripheral blood, collected on day 0 of AZD1222 vaccination. All receptors come from an adult in good health.

V gene TRBV28 combines with J gene TRBJ1-2; TRBD1 matches 10 bases. CDR3 length: 16 amino acids. Germline V CDR1 and CDR2: MDHEN, SYDVKM. V trimming: 6 bases; J trimming: 4 bases; junction bases outside the gene matches: 11. The CDR3: CASSEGQGFRGYGYTF. The CDR3 DNA sequence: TGTGCCAGCAGCGAGGGACAGGGGTTTCGAGGCTATGGCTACACCTTC.

This clone was counted once. The rearrangement uses TRBV28 and TRBJ1-2; D remains unclear. V was trimmed by 1 base and J by 7 bases, leaving 7 bases between them. The germline CDR1 and CDR2 sequences are MDHEN and SYDVKM. The CDR3 runs to 12 residues. This CDR3 is CASSLSGSGYTF. The CDR3 nucleotides are TGTGCCAGCAGTTTATCGGGGTCTGGCTACACCTTC.

The gene calls are TRBV13 and TRBJ2-1; 8 nucleotides agree with TRBD1. The CDR3 sequence is 15 residues long. Germline V gives CDR1 PRHDT, CDR2 FYEKMQ (reference sequence). Trimming at V came to 4 bases and at J to 6 bases, leaving 8 bases not matched to a gene. The CDR3 is CASSSPGTGLNEQFF. The CDR3, as DNA: TGTGCCAGCAGCTCCCCCGGGACAGGCCTCAATGAGCAGTTCTTC.

The V gene is TRBV7-6, the J gene TRBJ2-1; 8 bases fit TRBD2. Trimming removed 5 bases from V and 4 bases from J; junction bases left unmatched: 10. Germline V gene data show CDR1 as SGHVS and CDR2 as FNYEAQ. The CDR3 runs 16 residues. Here the CDR3 reads CASSLTLAGRYNEQFF. In DNA, the CDR3 is TGTGCCAGCAGCCTCACCTTAGCGGGGCGGTACAATGAGCAGTTCTTC.

The chain is built from TRBV6-5 and TRBJ1-1; D remains ambiguous. The CDR3 runs to 14 residues. In germline, CDR1 is MNHEY, CDR2 SVGAGI. V was trimmed by 6 bases and J by 1 base, leaving 12 bases between them. CDR3 in amino acids: CASSQGGANTEAFF. In nucleotides, the CDR3 is TGTGCCAGCAGCCAAGGAGGAGCGAACACTGAAGCTTTCTTT.

The V call is TRBV3-1 (or the pseudogene TRBV3-2), the J call TRBJ1-3; D not resolved. The V gene's germline CDR1 is LGHDT and CDR2 YNNKEL (reference sequence). The CDR3 runs to 13 residues. V was clipped by 1 base and J by 8 bases, with 9 bases between them. DNA of the CDR3: TGTGCCAGCAGCCAAGTTTCAGCGGACACCATATATTTT. It codes for CASSQVSADTIYF.

This clone was counted a single time. The genes are TRBV5-1 and TRBJ1-4; no clear D. Trimming took off 4 bases at V and 4 bases at J, with 17 bases between the two ends. Germline V gene data show CDR1 as SGHRS and CDR2 as YFSETQ. The CDR3 runs to 16 residues. CDR3 DNA: TGCGCCAGCAGCCCCACCGGGGTCCTTTTTAATGAAAAACTGTTTTTT. It is translated as CASSPTGVLFNEKLFF.

The rearrangement joins TRBV9 to TRBJ2-3; maybe TRBD1 (6 bases). Germline V gives CDR1 SGDLS, CDR2 YYNGEE. The CDR3 has 17 residues. V was pared by 0 bases and J by 2 bases, with 16 bases between. CDR3 sequence: CASSVAQGLDFTDTQYF. The CDR3 DNA reads TGTGCCAGCAGCGTAGCTCAGGGGCTGGATTTCACAGATACGCAGTATTTT.

The gene calls are TRBV6-1 and TRBJ1-2; D call uncertain. This CDR3 spans 17 amino acids. The germline V and J ends were trimmed by 0 bases and 6 bases, with 20 bases remaining between them. The germline V gene has CDR1 MNHNS and CDR2 SASEGT. Written as DNA, the CDR3 is TGTGCCAGCAGTGAAGCGCTTCATGGAGGGTTTGAGGATGGCTACACCTTC. Protein product: CASSEALHGGFEDGYTF.

The chain joins TRBV4-1 to TRBJ1-5; D gene uncertain. The CDR3 loop spans 14 amino acids. Germline loops: CDR1 MGHRA, CDR2 YSYEKL. The V end was cut by 0 bases, the J end by 4 bases, with 7 bases between. CDR3 DNA sequence: TGCGCCAGCAGCCAAGATCGCCAGAATCAGCCCCAGCATTTT. Protein sequence: CASSQDRQNQPQHF.

The chain links TRBV19 to TRBJ1-4; TRBD1 might be the D (5 bases). CDR3 length: 19 residues. V was clipped by 5 bases and J by 0 bases, with 22 bases between them. The germline gives CDR1 LNHDA, CDR2 SQIVND (reference sequence). The CDR3: CASSLNFRDRPATNEKLFF. The CDR3 DNA is TGTGCCAGTAGTCTCAACTTCCGGGACCGACCTGCAACTAATGAAAAACTGTTTTTT.

The CDR3 sequence is CASSPFDRGLQETQYF. The CDR3 nucleotides read TGTGCCAGCTCACCCTTTGACAGGGGTCTCCAAGAGACCCAGTACTTC. The chain employs TRBV18 and TRBJ2-5; 8 bases agree with TRBD1. V trimming: 3 bases; J trimming: 1 base; junction bases outside the gene matches: 7. Germline CDR1 reads KGHSH; CDR2 reads LQKENI. The CDR3 consists of 16 residues.

This sequence joins TRBV2 and TRBJ2-3; 7 nucleotides align to TRBD2. The trim removed 4 bases at V and 0 bases at J, leaving 7 bases unmatched. Germline V gene data show CDR1 as SNHLY and CDR2 as FYNNEI. This CDR3 has 16 amino acids. The CDR3 protein is CASSVTGGPSTDTQYF. The DNA for the CDR3 is TGTGCCAGCAGTGTTACGGGGGGACCGAGCACAGATACGCAGTATTTT.

The rearrangement joins TRBV7-2 to TRBJ2-3; 12 bases are shared with TRBD1. V lost 3 bases, J lost 5 bases, and 9 bases stayed unmatched. The CDR3 runs 17 residues. Germline V gene sequence: CDR1 SGHTA, CDR2 FQGNSA. CDR3 amino acids: CASSFWTGTGGVDTQYF. The CDR3 coding sequence is TGTGCCAGCAGCTTTTGGACCGGGACAGGGGGCGTAGATACGCAGTATTTT.

The V and J genes are TRBV5-1 and TRBJ1-5; D not resolved. The CDR3 spans 15 residues. The V end was cut by 4 bases, the J end by 3 bases, with 14 bases between. CDR1 and CDR2 from the germline V gene are SGHRS and YFSETQ. The DNA of the CDR3 is TGCGCCAGCAGCCCGGGGTTGGGCAACAATCAGCCCCAGCATTTT. Translating it yields CASSPGLGNNQPQHF.

The gene calls are TRBV2 and TRBJ2-1; unclear D gene. The CDR3 spans 12 residues. From germline, CDR1 is SNHLY and CDR2 FYNNEI. Trimming shortened V by 3 bases and J by 7 bases, and 7 bases separated the two germline ends. The CDR3 nucleotides are TGTGCCAGCAGTGATGGTGCGAATGAGCAGTTCTTC. This encodes CASSDGANEQFF.

The chain combines TRBV6-1 with TRBJ1-5; 9 bases fit TRBD1. J gave up 7 bases and V 5 bases, and 9 bases lay outside the gene matches. Germline CDR1 and CDR2: MNHNS and SASEGT. The CDR3 covers 15 residues. CDR3 loop: CASSRTGEGSQPQHF. The CDR3 coding sequence is TGTGCCAGCAGTAGGACAGGGGAGGGTTCGCAGCCCCAGCATTTT.

The CDR3 protein is CASSQGIPSGGSTDTQYF. DNA of the CDR3: TGCGCCAGCAGCCAAGGTATCCCTAGCGGGGGGAGCACAGATACGCAGTATTTT. The chain joins TRBV4-3 to TRBJ2-3; 11 bases agree with TRBD2. This CDR3 contains 18 residues. Trimming took 1 base from V and 0 from J; bases not matched to a gene: 6. The germline CDR1 and CDR2 sequences are LGHNA and YSLEER.

V and J are TRBV5-5 and TRBJ1-5, with unresolved D. This CDR3 region has 13 residues. Trimming shortened V by 2 bases and J by 7 bases, and 10 bases separated the two germline ends. Germline V CDR1 and CDR2: SGHKS, YYEKEE (reference sequence). This chain's CDR3 is CASSFRVRQPQHF. The CDR3 DNA sequence: TGTGCCAGCAGCTTTAGGGTACGGCAGCCCCAGCATTTT.

The chain is built from TRBV5-6 and TRBJ1-6; 12 nucleotides align to TRBD1. V lost 2 bases and J lost 8; bases outside the gene matches: 5. This CDR3 has 16 amino acids. CDR1 and CDR2 (germline): SGHDT, YYEEEE. In nucleotides, the CDR3 is TGTGCCAGCAGCTTCCGACGGGACAGGGGGCATTCACCCCTCCACTTT. Residues: CASSFRRDRGHSPLHF.

The chain employs TRBV5-1 and TRBJ2-7; TRBD2 agrees at 11 bases. V lost 0 bases, J lost 4 bases, and 6 bases stayed unmatched. The CDR3 is 16 residues long. The germline CDR1 and CDR2 sequences are SGHRS and YFSETQ. Here the CDR3 reads CASSLESSGGQYEQYF. CDR3 nucleotides: TGCGCCAGCAGCTTGGAGTCTAGCGGGGGGCAATACGAGCAGTACTTC.

V gene TRBV28 combines with J gene TRBJ2-7, with D possibly being TRBD2 (6 bases). V shed 7 bases and J shed 0 bases, with 13 bases lying between them. This CDR3 is built from 14 residues. Germline assignment: CDR1 MDHEN and CDR2 SYDVKM. This chain's CDR3 is CASTSGESSYEQYF. The CDR3 nucleotides are TGTGCCAGCACCTCGGGAGAAAGCTCCTACGAGCAGTACTTC.

V is TRBV10-3 and J is TRBJ1-6; no clear D gene. The CDR3 runs 14 residues. V shed 6 bases and J shed 5 bases, with 11 bases lying between them. Germline V gene lookup returns CDR1 ENHRY and CDR2 SYGVKD. DNA of the CDR3: TGTGCCATCAGGCGCGGCGGAGATAATTCACCCCTCCACTTT. This codes for CAIRRGGDNSPLHF.

The rearrangement uses TRBV12-5 and TRBJ1-5; D remains unclear. Germline values: CDR1 LGHNT, CDR2 FRNRAP. CDR3 size: 13 residues. V lost 1 base and J 8 bases, leaving 9 bases between the germline ends. This CDR3 is CASGLDPNKPQHF. In nucleotides, the CDR3 is TGTGCTAGTGGTTTGGATCCTAACAAGCCCCAGCATTTT.